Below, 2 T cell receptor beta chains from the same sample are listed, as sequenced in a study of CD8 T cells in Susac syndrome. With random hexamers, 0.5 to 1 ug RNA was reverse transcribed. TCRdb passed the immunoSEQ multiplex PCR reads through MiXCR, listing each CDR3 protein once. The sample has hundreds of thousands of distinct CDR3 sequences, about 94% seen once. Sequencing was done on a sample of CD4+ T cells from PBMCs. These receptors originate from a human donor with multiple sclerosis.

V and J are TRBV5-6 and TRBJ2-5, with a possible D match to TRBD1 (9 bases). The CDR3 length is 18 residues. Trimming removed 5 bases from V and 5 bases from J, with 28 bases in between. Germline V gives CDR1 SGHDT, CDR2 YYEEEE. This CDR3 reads CASRGTGKNGRARETQYF. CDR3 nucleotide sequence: TGTGCCAGCAGGGGGACAGGGAAGAACGGGAGGGCCCGGGAGACCCAGTACTTC.

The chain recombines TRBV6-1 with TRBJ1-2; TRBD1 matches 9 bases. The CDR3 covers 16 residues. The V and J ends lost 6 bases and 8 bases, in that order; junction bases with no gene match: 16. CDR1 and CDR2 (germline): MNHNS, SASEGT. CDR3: CASRAPGQGGIKGYTF. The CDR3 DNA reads TGTGCCAGCAGAGCCCCGGGACAGGGTGGTATTAAGGGCTACACCTTC.